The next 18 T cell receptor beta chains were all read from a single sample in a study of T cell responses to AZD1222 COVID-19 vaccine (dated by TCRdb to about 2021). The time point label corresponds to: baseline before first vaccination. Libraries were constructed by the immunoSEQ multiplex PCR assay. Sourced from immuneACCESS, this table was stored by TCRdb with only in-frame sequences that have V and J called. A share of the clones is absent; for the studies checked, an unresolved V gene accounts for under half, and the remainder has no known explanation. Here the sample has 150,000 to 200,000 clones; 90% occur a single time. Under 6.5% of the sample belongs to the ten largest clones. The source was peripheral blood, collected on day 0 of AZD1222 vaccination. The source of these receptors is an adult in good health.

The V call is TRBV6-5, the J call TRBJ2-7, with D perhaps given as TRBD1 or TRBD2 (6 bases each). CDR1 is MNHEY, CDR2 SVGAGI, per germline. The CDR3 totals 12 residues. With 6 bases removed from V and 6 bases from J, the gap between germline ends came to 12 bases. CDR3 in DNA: TGTGCCAGCAGCAACGGGGGCACCGAGCAGTACTTC. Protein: CASSNGGTEQYF.

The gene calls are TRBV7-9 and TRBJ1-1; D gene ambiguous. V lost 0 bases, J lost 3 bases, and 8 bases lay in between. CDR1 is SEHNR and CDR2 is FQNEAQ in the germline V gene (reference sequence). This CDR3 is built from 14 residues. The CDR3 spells CASSLAGTHTEAFF. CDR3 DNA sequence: TGTGCCAGCAGCTTAGCGGGCACCCACACTGAAGCTTTCTTT.

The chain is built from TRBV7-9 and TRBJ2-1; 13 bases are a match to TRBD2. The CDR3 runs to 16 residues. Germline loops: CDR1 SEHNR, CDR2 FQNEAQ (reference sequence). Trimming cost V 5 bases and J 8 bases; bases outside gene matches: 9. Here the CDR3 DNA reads TGTGCCAGCAGCCGAACTAGCGGGAGGGCCCGCGATGAGCAGTTCTTC. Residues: CASSRTSGRARDEQFF.

Here the CDR3 reads CASSVGVAGHTDTQYF. CDR3 coding DNA: TGTGCCAGCAGCGTAGGGGTAGCGGGGCACACAGATACGCAGTATTTT. The chain joins TRBV9 to TRBJ2-3; 8 bases are a match to TRBD2. This CDR3 region has 16 residues. Per the germline V gene, CDR1 is SGDLS and CDR2 is YYNGEE. Trimming cost V 0 bases and J 2 bases; bases outside gene matches: 5. Together with reference TRBV9 and TRBJ2-3, the CDR3 gives the full variable domain: DSGVTQTPKHLITATGQRVTLRCSPRSGDLSVYWYQQSLDQGLQFLIQYYNGEERAKGNILERFSAQQFPDLHSELNLSSLELGDSALYFCASSVGVAGHTDTQYFGPGTRLTVL.

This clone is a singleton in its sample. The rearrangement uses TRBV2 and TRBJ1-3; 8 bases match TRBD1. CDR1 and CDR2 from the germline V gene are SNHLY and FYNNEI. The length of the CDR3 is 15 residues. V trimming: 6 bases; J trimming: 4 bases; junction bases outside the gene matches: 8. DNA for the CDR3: TGTGCCAGCAGCCCGGACAGGGCAGGAGGAAACACCATATATTTT. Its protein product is CASSPDRAGGNTIYF.

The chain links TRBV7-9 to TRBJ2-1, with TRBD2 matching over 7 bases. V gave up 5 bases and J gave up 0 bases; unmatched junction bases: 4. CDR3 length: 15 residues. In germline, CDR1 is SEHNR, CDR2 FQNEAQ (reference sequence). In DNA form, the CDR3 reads TGTGCCAGCAGCCGGCGCGGGAGCTCCTACAATGAGCAGTTCTTC. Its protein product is CASSRRGSSYNEQFF.

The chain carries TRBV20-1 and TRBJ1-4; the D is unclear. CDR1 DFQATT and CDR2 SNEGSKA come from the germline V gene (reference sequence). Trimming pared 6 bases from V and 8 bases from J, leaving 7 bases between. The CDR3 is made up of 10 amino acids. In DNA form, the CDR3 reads TGCAGTGCGGAACAGGAAAAACTGTTTTTT. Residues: CSAEQEKLFF.

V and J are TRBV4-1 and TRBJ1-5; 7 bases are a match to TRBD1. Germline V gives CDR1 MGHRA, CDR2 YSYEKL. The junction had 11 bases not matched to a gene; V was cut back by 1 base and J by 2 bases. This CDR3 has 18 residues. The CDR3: CASSQGVLGGRGNQPQHF. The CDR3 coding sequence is TGCGCCAGCAGCCAAGGGGTTTTAGGGGGCAGGGGCAATCAGCCCCAGCATTTT.

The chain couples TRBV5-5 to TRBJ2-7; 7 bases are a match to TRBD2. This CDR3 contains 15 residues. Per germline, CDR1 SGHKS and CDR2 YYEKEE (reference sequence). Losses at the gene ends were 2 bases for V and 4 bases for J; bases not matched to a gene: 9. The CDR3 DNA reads TGTGCCAGCAGCTTAGGTGGCGGGAGTCTGTACGAGCAGTACTTC. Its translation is CASSLGGGSLYEQYF.

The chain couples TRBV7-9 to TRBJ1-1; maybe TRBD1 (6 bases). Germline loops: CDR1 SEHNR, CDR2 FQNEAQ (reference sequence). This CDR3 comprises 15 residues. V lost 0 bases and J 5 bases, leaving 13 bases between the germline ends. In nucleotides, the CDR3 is TGTGCCAGCAGCTTAGCGTTAGGGGGAAAGACTGAAGCTTTCTTT. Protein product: CASSLALGGKTEAFF.

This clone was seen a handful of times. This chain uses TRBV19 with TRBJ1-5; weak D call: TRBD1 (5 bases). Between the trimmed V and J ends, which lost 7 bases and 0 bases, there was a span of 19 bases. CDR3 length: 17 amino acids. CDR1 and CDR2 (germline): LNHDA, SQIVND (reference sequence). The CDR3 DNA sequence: TGTGCCAGTACCCCCGAGGACATCTCCTATAGCAATCAGCCCCAGCATTTT. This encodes CASTPEDISYSNQPQHF. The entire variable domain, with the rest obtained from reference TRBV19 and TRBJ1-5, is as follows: DGGITQSPKYLFRKEGQNVTLSCEQNLNHDAMYWYRQDPGQGLRLIYYSQIVNDFQKGDIAEGYSVSREKKESFPLTVTSAQKNPTAFYLCASTPEDISYSNQPQHFGDGTRLSIL.

CDR3 loop: CASRGGLMNTEAFF. CDR3 DNA: TGTGCCAGCAGGGGGGGTTTAATGAACACTGAAGCTTTCTTT. The V call is TRBV6-6, the J call TRBJ1-1, with a possible D match to TRBD1 (5 bases). Germline CDR1 is MNHNY and CDR2 is SVGAGI (reference sequence). The length of the CDR3 is 14 residues. Trimming pared 6 bases from V and 0 bases from J, leaving 11 bases between.

The CDR3 reads CASSSKETQYF. In DNA, the CDR3 is TGTGCCAGCAGCTCGAAAGAGACCCAGTACTTC. The chain carries TRBV7-9 and TRBJ2-5; D unresolved. V shed 4 bases and J shed 3 bases, with 3 bases lying between them. This CDR3 contains 11 residues. Germline V gene lookup returns CDR1 SEHNR and CDR2 FQNEAQ (reference sequence).

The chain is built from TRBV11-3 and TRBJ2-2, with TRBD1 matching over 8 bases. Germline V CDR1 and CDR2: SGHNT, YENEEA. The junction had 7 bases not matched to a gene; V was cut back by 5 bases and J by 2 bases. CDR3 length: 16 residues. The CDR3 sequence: CASSTGQGSNTGELFF. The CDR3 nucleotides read TGTGCCAGCAGCACCGGACAGGGTAGTAACACCGGGGAGCTGTTTTTT.

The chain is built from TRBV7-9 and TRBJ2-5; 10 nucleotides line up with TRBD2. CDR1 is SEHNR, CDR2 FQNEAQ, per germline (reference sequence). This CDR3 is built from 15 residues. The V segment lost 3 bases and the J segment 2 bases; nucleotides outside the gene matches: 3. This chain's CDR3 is CASSFSGRLQETQYF. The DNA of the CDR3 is TGTGCCAGCAGCTTTAGCGGGAGGTTACAAGAGACCCAGTACTTC.

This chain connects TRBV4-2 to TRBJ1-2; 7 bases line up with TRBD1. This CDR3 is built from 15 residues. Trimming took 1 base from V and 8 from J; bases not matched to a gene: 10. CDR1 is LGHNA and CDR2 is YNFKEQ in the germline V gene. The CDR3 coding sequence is TGTGCCAGCAGCCAAGTTTTTACAGGGGCTCAGGGCTACACCTTC. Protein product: CASSQVFTGAQGYTF.

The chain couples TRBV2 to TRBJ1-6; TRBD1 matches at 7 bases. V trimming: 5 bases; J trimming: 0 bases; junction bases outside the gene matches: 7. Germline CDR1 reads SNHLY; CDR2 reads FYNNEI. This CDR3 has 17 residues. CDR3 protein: CASSRDRGISYNSPLHF. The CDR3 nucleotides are TGTGCCAGCAGTCGGGACAGAGGAATCTCCTATAATTCACCCCTCCACTTT.

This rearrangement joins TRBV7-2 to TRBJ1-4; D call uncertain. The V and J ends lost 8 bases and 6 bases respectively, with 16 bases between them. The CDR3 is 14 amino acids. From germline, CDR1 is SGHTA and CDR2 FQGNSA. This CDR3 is CASGSIGRDEKLFF. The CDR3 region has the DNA TGTGCCAGCGGCTCCATCGGTCGGGATGAAAAACTGTTTTTT.